Listed below are T cell receptor beta chains from one sample, sequenced in a study of shared clonotypes between healthy human individuals. Using immunoSEQ multiplex PCR, the repertoire was profiled, and TCRdb retains in-frame clones only, with some absent. Here the sample spans approximately 600,000 clones, roughly 95% being singletons. The sequenced material came from naive CD8+ T cells sorted from blood. Every receptor here comes from a woman aged 25 to 45 in good health. Both conserved end residues are part of each CDR3. Each record gives: V gene, clone size, D gene, J gene, CDR3 protein, CDR3 DNA. D genes are given only for firm matches. The size of a clone is reported for some rows only, either as once, few or many, or as a class for expanded clones.

V gene: TRBV7-9
clone size: NA
D gene: TRBD2
J gene: TRBJ2-6
CDR3 protein: CASSLARGGAHGANVLTF
CDR3 DNA: TGTGCCAGCAGCTTAGCCCGGGGGGGCGCACATGGGGCCAACGTCCTGACTTTC

V gene: TRBV28
clone size: NA
D gene: NA
J gene: TRBJ2-6
CDR3 protein: CASSLIYSGANVLTF
CDR3 DNA: TGTGCCAGCAGTCTCATATACTCTGGGGCCAACGTCCTGACTTTC

V gene: TRBV6-5
clone size: NA
D gene: NA
J gene: TRBJ2-2
CDR3 protein: CASSSPVGGELFF
CDR3 DNA: TGTGCCAGCAGTTCCCCAGTTGGCGGGGAGCTGTTTTTT

V gene: TRBV19
clone size: NA
D gene: TRBD1
J gene: TRBJ1-2
CDR3 protein: CASSIYPLTGSPLSGYTF
CDR3 DNA: TGTGCCAGTAGTATCTATCCGTTGACAGGGTCTCCACTCTCGGGCTACACCTTC

V gene: TRBV27
clone size: once
D gene: TRBD1
J gene: TRBJ2-7
CDR3 protein: CASSPGTAYEQYF
CDR3 DNA: TGTGCCAGCAGCCCCGGGACAGCCTACGAGCAGTACTTC

V gene: TRBV18
clone size: NA
D gene: NA
J gene: TRBJ2-7
CDR3 protein: CASTEPGTTYEQYF
CDR3 DNA: TGTGCCAGCACCGAACCAGGGACCACCTACGAGCAGTACTTC

V gene: TRBV11-2
clone size: NA
D gene: NA
J gene: TRBJ2-5
CDR3 protein: CASSSRTEETQYF
CDR3 DNA: TGTGCCAGCAGCTCCCGGACGGAAGAGACCCAGTACTTC

V gene: TRBV5-6
clone size: NA
D gene: NA
J gene: TRBJ2-7
CDR3 protein: CASSHRGYEQYF
CDR3 DNA: TGTGCCAGCAGCCACAGAGGTTACGAGCAGTACTTC

V gene: TRBV4-2
clone size: NA
D gene: TRBD2
J gene: TRBJ2-1
CDR3 protein: CASSQDPLGLAGVNEQFF
CDR3 DNA: TGTGCCAGCAGCCAAGATCCGCTGGGACTAGCGGGAGTCAATGAGCAGTTCTTC

V gene: TRBV2
clone size: NA
D gene: TRBD2
J gene: TRBJ2-5
CDR3 protein: CASSESAGVVDQETQYF
CDR3 DNA: TGTGCCAGCAGTGAAAGTGCGGGGGTAGTTGACCAAGAGACCCAGTACTTC

V gene: TRBV29-1
clone size: NA
D gene: NA
J gene: TRBJ2-7
CDR3 protein: CSVVRGATYEQYF
CDR3 DNA: TGCAGCGTTGTACGGGGGGCCACCTACGAGCAGTACTTC

V gene: TRBV27
clone size: NA
D gene: NA
J gene: TRBJ2-7
CDR3 protein: CASSLSRASEQYF
CDR3 DNA: TGTGCCAGCAGTTTGAGCAGGGCGTCCGAGCAGTACTTC

V gene: TRBV7-3
clone size: NA
D gene: TRBD2
J gene: TRBJ2-3
CDR3 protein: CASSFLIAGGTDTQYF
CDR3 DNA: TGTGCCAGCAGCTTTTTAATAGCGGGAGGGACAGATACGCAGTATTTT

V gene: TRBV11-2
clone size: NA
D gene: NA
J gene: TRBJ2-5
CDR3 protein: CASSLETQYF
CDR3 DNA: TGTGCCAGCAGCTTGGAGACCCAGTACTTC

V gene: TRBV29-1
clone size: NA
D gene: TRBD2
J gene: TRBJ2-7
CDR3 protein: CSVDPLGAGGEQYF
CDR3 DNA: TGCAGCGTTGACCCCCTAGGAGCGGGAGGCGAGCAGTACTTC

V gene: TRBV6-5
clone size: NA
D gene: TRBD1
J gene: TRBJ2-5
CDR3 protein: CASRPDREETQYF
CDR3 DNA: TGTGCCAGCAGGCCGGACAGGGAGGAGACCCAGTACTTC

V gene: TRBV7-8
clone size: NA
D gene: NA
J gene: TRBJ1-6
CDR3 protein: CASSLVGSSPLHF
CDR3 DNA: TGTGCCAGCAGCTTAGTGGGGTCTTCACCCCTCCACTTT